The next 16 T cell receptor beta chains were all read from a single sample in a study of human T cells and chemical hapten exposure. Someone pulled total RNA out of unfractionated whole blood. TCRdb re-called the 5' RACE reads with MiXCR, one entry per CDR3 protein. The top ten hold more than 1.2% of the sample, which has about 140,000 distinct CDR3 sequences, roughly 4% seen once. These receptors were obtained from a female donor in good health.

Many counts were recorded for this clonotype. The chain couples TRBV7-2 to TRBJ2-1, with D unresolved. The germline V and J ends were trimmed by 10 bases and 3 bases, with 7 bases remaining between them. Germline V gene lookup returns CDR1 SGHTA and CDR2 FQGNSA. This CDR3 contains 11 residues. CDR3 region: CAKADYNEQFF. CDR3 DNA: TGTGCCAAGGCAGACTACAATGAGCAGTTCTTC.

This clonotype was seen at least ten times. The chain combines TRBV5-4 with TRBJ2-5; D is undetermined. Trimming removed 1 base from V and 1 base from J, with 8 bases in between. Germline-derived CDR1 and CDR2 are SGHNT and YYREEE (reference sequence). The CDR3 totals 14 residues. For the CDR3, the DNA is TGTGCCAGCAGCTTGCCTTCTGGCCAAGAGACCCAGTACTTC. This sequence encodes CASSLPSGQETQYF.

This clonotype has ten or more counts. This chain links TRBV24-1 with TRBJ2-7; possibly TRBD1 or TRBD2 for D (5 bases each). The CDR3 extends over 16 amino acids. Germline CDR1 and CDR2: KGHDR and SFDVKD. CDR3 in DNA: TGTGCTCCCCACAGTCCGAGGGGTCCCCACTCCTACGAGCAGTACTTC. Translated: CAPHSPRGPHSYEQYF.

This clonotype was detected many times. V gene TRBV12-3 or TRBV12-4 combines with J gene TRBJ1-1; D is possibly TRBD1 (5 bases). The V end was cut by 5 bases, the J end by 4 bases, with 11 bases between. The CDR3 has 13 amino acids. The CDR3 here is CASSRQSATEAFF. In DNA form, the CDR3 reads TGTGCCAGCAGTCGACAGTCGGCCACTGAAGCTTTCTTT.

This clonotype was observed many times. This chain connects TRBV12-3 or TRBV12-4 to TRBJ1-2; D unresolved. The CDR3 is made up of 13 amino acids. Trimming took 3 bases from V and 8 from J, leaving 13 bases between them. CDR3 sequence reads: CASSLLPGVGYTF. Written as DNA, the CDR3 is TGTGCCAGCAGTTTGCTTCCGGGAGTGGGCTACACCTTC.

This clonotype was recorded many times. The genes are TRBV5-1 and TRBJ2-7, with TRBD1 matching over 7 bases. Germline trimming cut 4 bases from V and 4 bases from J; bases unmatched to any gene: 8. The CDR3 extends over 14 amino acids. Germline CDR1 SGHRS, CDR2 YFSETQ. The CDR3 spells CASSPGTARYEQYF. CDR3 in DNA: TGCGCCAGCAGCCCCGGGACAGCCCGATACGAGCAGTACTTC.

This rearrangement joins TRBV18 to TRBJ2-2; 9 bases are shared with TRBD2. V lost 8 bases and J lost 2; bases outside the gene matches: 6. CDR3 size: 15 residues. Germline lookup yields CDR1 KGHSH and CDR2 LQKENI. CDR3 amino acids: CASAGTSLNTGELFF. For the CDR3, the DNA is TGTGCCAGCGCAGGGACTAGCCTTAACACCGGGGAGCTGTTTTTT.

This clonotype has a count of ten or more. Here the CDR3 DNA reads TGTGCCTGGAGTGTACGGGGAGATCAGCCCCAGCATTTT. It is translated as CAWSVRGDQPQHF. This sequence joins TRBV30 and TRBJ1-5, with D unresolved. The CDR3 extends over 13 amino acids. Germline V gene data show CDR1 as GTSNPN and CDR2 as SVGIG (reference sequence). The V and J ends lost 0 bases and 5 bases respectively, with 8 bases between them. The whole variable domain, filled in from reference TRBV30 and TRBJ1-5, reads SQTIHQWPATLVQPVGSPLSLECTVEGTSNPNLYWYRQAAGRGLQLLFYSVGIGQISSEVPQNLSASRPQDRQFILSSKKLLLSDSGFYLCAWSVRGDQPQHFGDGTRLSIL.

This clonotype was counted at least ten times. The rearrangement links TRBV29-1 to TRBJ1-2; D call uncertain. CDR3 size: 14 residues. The V gene lost 5 bases and the J gene lost 1 base, with 14 bases spanning the gap. Germline loops: CDR1 SQVTM, CDR2 ANQGSEA. CDR3 sequence (DNA): TGCAGCGTTACTGACGTCGGGTTTAACTATGGCTACACCTTC. Protein product: CSVTDVGFNYGYTF.

This clonotype came up many times. The V gene is TRBV6-5, the J gene TRBJ2-1; 7 positions match TRBD2. The ends lost 7 bases at V and 4 bases at J; junction bases unmatched: 13. CDR3 size: 16 residues. Per the germline V gene, CDR1 is MNHEY and CDR2 is SVGAGI. CDR3 sequence reads: CASNQKKGLTYNEQFF. The CDR3 DNA is TGTGCCAGCAACCAAAAAAAGGGACTAACTTACAATGAGCAGTTCTTC.

This clonotype has a count of ten or more. This rearrangement joins TRBV7-9 to TRBJ2-3, with 8 positions matching TRBD1. In germline, CDR1 is SEHNR, CDR2 FQNEAQ (reference sequence). The CDR3 length is 14 residues. Unmatched junction bases numbered 8, after V lost 5 bases and J lost 7 bases. CDR3 protein: CASSRDRGTNTQYF. CDR3 sequence (DNA): TGTGCCAGCAGCCGCGACAGGGGCACGAATACGCAGTATTTT.

As for this clonotype: A clone one base away is much larger, so this may be a read error. The V call is TRBV4-3, the J call TRBJ1-1; D not certain. CDR3 length: 14 residues. CDR1 and CDR2 from the germline V gene are LGHNA and YSLEER. In DNA, the CDR3 is TGCGCCGGCAGCCCCCGGGGTCGGGACACTGAAGCTTTCTTT. Translating gives CAGSPRGRDTEAFF.

This clonotype was counted at least ten times. The rearrangement links TRBV18 to TRBJ1-1, with 7 positions matching TRBD1. Germline trimming cut 0 bases from V and 1 base from J; bases unmatched to any gene: 2. This CDR3 has 15 amino acids. Germline CDR1 KGHSH, CDR2 LQKENI. CDR3 sequence (DNA): TGTGCCAGCTCACCACCGACAGGGTGGAACACTGAAGCTTTCTTT. Translating gives CASSPPTGWNTEAFF.

At least ten counts were recorded for this clonotype. The gene calls are TRBV6-5 and TRBJ1-1, with a weak D call TRBD1 (6 bases). Trimming shortened V by 3 bases and J by 4 bases, and 12 bases separated the two germline ends. Per the germline V gene, CDR1 is MNHEY and CDR2 is SVGAGI. This CDR3 comprises 14 residues. The chain's CDR3 is CASSYSRGGTEAFF. For the CDR3, the DNA is TGTGCCAGCAGTTATTCAAGGGGGGGCACTGAAGCTTTCTTT.

This clonotype occurred many times. The chain employs TRBV25-1 and TRBJ1-4; D remains ambiguous. The CDR3 spans 22 residues. CDR1 MGHDK and CDR2 SYGVNS come from the germline V gene. Trimming left V 2 bases short and J 0 bases short, with 28 bases between. For the CDR3, the DNA is TGTGCCAGCAGTGAAGTCGGAGAACTCTGGGAGGGTTCGGGATCAACTAATGAAAAACTGTTTTTT. It specifies CASSEVGELWEGSGSTNEKLFF.

In this sample, this clonotype turned up many times. J is TRBJ1-1 and V is TRBV20-1, with TRBD1 matching 7 bases. Germline CDR1 is DFQATT and CDR2 is SNEGSKA (reference sequence). CDR3 length equals 12 residues. J gave up 3 bases and V 6 bases, and 4 bases lay outside the gene matches. The CDR3, as DNA: TGCAGTGCCCTGGGACAGTACACTGAAGCTTTCTTT. Residues: CSALGQYTEAFF.